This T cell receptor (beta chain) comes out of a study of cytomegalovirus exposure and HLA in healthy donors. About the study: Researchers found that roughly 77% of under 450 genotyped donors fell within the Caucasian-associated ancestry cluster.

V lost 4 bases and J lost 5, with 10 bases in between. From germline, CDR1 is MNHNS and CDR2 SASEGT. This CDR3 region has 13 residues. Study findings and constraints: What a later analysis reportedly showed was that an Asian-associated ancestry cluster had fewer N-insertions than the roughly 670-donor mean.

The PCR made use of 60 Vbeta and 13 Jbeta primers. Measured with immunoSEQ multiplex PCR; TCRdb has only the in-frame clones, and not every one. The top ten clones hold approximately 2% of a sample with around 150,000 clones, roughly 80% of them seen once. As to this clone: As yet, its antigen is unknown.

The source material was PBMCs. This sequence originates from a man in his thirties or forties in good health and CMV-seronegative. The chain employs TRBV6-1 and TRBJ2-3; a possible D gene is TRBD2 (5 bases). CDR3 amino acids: CASSGGGIDTQYF. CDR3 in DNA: TGTGCCAGCAGTGGAGGAGGTATAGATACGCAGTATTTT.